This entry describes one T cell receptor (beta chain). Donors gave roughly 10 milliliters of peripheral blood apiece. Trimming left V 2 bases short and J 8 bases short, with 6 bases between. CDR1 and CDR2 from the germline V gene are SEHNR and FQNEAQ (reference sequence). The CDR3 is 11 amino acids. The data derive from a study of blood T cells in healthy people across ages. For the study at large: When template switching was applied, about one barcoded beta molecule was captured per two T cells.

The second PCR ran about 6 to 11 cycles with a sample-barcoded 5' primer and J-beta primers. Every molecule of cDNA carried a tag from a template-switch adaptor with 12 random nucleotides. TCRdb analysed the 5' RACE reads with MiXCR anew, one entry per CDR3 protein. The profile covers 550,000 to 800,000 distinct CDR3 sequences, with about 30% appearing a single time and 15% taken by the ten largest. This clonotype was sampled from a woman older than 75 in good health. The chain has TRBV7-9 and TRBJ1-1; no firm D call. The specimen sequenced was blood. In DNA, the CDR3 is TGTGCCAGCAGCTTAAATCTAGAAGCTTTCTTT. This sequence encodes CASSLNLEAFF.